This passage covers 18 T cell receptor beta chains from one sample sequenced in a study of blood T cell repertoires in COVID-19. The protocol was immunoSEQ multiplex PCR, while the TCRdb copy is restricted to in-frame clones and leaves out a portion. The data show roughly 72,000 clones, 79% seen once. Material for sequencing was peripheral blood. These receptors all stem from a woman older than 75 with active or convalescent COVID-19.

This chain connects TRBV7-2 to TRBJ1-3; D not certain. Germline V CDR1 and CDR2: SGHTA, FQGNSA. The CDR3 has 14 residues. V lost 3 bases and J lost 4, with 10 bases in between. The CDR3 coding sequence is TGTGCCAGCAGCTTCACTCCCGAGGGAAACACCATATATTTT. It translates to CASSFTPEGNTIYF.

CDR3 DNA: TGTGCCAGCAGCTTGGGAGGGTACGACTATGGCTACACCTTC. It codes for CASSLGGYDYGYTF. The rearrangement uses TRBV5-6 and TRBJ1-2; D gene unclear. The CDR3 has 14 amino acids. V lost 0 bases to trimming and J lost 3 bases, with 9 bases between them. CDR1 and CDR2 from the germline V gene are SGHDT and YYEEEE.

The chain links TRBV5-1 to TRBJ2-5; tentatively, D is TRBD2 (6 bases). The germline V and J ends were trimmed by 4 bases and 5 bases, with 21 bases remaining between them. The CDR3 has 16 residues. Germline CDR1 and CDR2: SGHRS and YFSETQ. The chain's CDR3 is CASSPGGVTGIETQYF. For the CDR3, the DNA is TGCGCCAGCAGCCCGGGCGGGGTAACGGGAATTGAGACCCAGTACTTC.

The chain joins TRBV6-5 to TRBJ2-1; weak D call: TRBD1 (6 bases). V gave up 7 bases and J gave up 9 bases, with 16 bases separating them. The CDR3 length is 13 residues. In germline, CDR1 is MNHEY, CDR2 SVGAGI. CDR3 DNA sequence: TGTGCCAGCACTAAACAGGGAAGGGCTGAGCAGTTCTTC. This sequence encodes CASTKQGRAEQFF.

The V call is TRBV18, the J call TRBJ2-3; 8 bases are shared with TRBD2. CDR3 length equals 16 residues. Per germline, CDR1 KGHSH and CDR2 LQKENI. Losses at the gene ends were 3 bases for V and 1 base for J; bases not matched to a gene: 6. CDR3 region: CASSPSAGEGTDTQYF. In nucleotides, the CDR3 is TGTGCCAGCTCACCTTCAGCGGGAGAAGGCACAGATACGCAGTATTTT.

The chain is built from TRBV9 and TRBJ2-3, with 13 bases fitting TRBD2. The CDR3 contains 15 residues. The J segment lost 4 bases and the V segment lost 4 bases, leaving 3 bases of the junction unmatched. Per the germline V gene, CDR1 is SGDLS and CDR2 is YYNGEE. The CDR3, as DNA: TGTGCCAGCAGCAGTACTAGCGGGGGGGCAGATACGCAGTATTTT. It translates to CASSSTSGGADTQYF.

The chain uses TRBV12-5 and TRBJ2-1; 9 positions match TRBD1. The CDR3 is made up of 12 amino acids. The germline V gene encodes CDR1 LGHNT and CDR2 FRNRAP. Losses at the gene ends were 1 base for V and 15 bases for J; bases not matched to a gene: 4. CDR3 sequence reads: CASGLDTGGRFF. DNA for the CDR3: TGTGCTAGTGGTTTGGACACAGGGGGCCGGTTCTTC.

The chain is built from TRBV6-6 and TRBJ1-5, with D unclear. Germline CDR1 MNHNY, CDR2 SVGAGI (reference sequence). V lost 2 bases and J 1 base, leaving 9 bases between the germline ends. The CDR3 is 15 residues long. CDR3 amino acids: CASSYQQTSNQPQHF. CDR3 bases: TGTGCCAGCAGTTACCAGCAGACAAGCAATCAGCCCCAGCATTTT.

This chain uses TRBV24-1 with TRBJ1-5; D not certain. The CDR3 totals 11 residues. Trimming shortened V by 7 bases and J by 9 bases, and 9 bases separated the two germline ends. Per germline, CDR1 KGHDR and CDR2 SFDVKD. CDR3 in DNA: TGTGCCACCAGCCAAGAGAGGCCCCAGCATTTT. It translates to CATSQERPQHF.

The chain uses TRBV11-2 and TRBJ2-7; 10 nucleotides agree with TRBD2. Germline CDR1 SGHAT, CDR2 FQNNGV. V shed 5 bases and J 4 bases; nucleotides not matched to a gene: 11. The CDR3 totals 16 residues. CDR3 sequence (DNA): TGTGCCAGCAGCCCAAGCGGAGCGGGAGGGCTTTACGAGCAGTACTTC. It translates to CASSPSGAGGLYEQYF.

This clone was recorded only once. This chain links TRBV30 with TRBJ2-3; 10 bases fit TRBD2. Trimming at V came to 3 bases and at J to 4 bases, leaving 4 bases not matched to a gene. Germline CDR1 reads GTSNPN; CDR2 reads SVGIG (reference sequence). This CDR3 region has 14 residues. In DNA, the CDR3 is TGTGCCTGGAGGAGCGGGAGGGCCCCAGATACGCAGTATTTT. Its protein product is CAWRSGRAPDTQYF.

The CDR3 bases are TGCGCCAGCAGCCCCGGGACAGGAGCGAACACCGGGGAGCTGTTTTTT. Translated: CASSPGTGANTGELFF. The chain carries TRBV5-1 and TRBJ2-2, with 8 bases that match TRBD1. This CDR3 has 16 residues. J was trimmed by 0 bases and V by 4 bases; bases with no gene match: 5. Germline V gene sequence: CDR1 SGHRS, CDR2 YFSETQ.

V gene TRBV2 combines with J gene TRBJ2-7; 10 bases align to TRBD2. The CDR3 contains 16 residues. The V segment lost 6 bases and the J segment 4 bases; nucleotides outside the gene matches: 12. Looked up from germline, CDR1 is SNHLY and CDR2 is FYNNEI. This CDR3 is CASSQRGASGSYEQYF. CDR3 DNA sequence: TGTGCCAGCAGCCAAAGGGGGGCTAGCGGGAGTTACGAGCAGTACTTC.

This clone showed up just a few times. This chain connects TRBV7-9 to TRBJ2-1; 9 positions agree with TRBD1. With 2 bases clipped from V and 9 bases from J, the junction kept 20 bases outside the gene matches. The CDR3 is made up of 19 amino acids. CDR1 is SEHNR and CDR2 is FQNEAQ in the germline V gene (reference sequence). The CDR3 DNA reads TGTGCCAGCAGCTTATCCTTACCTACCCCGGGACAGGGATGGGTTGAGCAGTTCTTC. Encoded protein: CASSLSLPTPGQGWVEQFF.

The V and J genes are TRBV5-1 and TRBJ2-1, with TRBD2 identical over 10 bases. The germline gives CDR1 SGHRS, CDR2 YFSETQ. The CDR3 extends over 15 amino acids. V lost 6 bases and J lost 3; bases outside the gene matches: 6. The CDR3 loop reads CASTASGSFYNEQFF. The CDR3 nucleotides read TGCGCCAGCACGGCTAGCGGGAGTTTCTACAATGAGCAGTTCTTC.

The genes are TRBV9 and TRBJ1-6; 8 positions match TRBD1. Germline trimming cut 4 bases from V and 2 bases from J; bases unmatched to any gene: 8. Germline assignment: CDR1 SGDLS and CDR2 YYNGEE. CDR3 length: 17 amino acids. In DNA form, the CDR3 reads TGTGCCAGCAGCCCAAGACAGGGGAATCCCTATAATTCACCCCTCCACTTT. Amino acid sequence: CASSPRQGNPYNSPLHF.

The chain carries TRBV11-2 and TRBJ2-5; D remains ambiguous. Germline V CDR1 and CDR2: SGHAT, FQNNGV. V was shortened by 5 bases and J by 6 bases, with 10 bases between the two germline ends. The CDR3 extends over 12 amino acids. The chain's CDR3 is CASSQSPQTQYF. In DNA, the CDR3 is TGTGCCAGCAGCCAGTCCCCCCAGACCCAGTACTTC.

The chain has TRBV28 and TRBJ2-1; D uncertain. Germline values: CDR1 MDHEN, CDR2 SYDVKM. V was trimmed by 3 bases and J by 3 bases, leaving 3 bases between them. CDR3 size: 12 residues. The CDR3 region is CASSFNYNEQFF. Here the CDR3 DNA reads TGTGCCAGCAGTTTTAACTACAATGAGCAGTTCTTC.